This TCR beta chain was captured by sequencing in a study of blood T cells in healthy people across ages. Findings and caveats of the study: Total diversity from one million sequenced T cells was likely underestimated.

As for this clonotype: Its target is unknown.

With V trimmed by 5 bases and J by 8 bases, 10 bases remained unmatched. The CDR3 length is 15 residues. Per germline, CDR1 SGHTA and CDR2 FQGTGA. All donors came from Russia, were Caucasian and healthy, and spanned ages roughly 6 to 95. PCR was performed a second time for roughly 7 to 11 cycles using a sample-barcoded 5' primer and a J-beta primer mix. TCRdb used MiXCR to reprocess the 5' RACE reads, holding one entry per CDR3 protein. This table holds some 370,000 distinct CDR3 sequences, roughly half found once. Sequenced input: blood. This TCR was sampled from a man aged 60-69 years in good health. The gene calls are TRBV7-3 and TRBJ2-1; 9 positions agree with TRBD2. The CDR3 region is CASSPGASGDHEQFF. As DNA, the CDR3 is TGTGCCAGCAGCCCAGGTGCTAGCGGGGACCATGAGCAGTTCTTC.